These T cell receptor beta chains were read from a single sample in a study of T cells in Graves' hyperthyroidism and ophthalmopathy. TCRdb called the multiplex PCR reads again in MiXCR, with one record for every CDR3 protein. The sample holds a few hundred thousand distinct CDR3 sequences, approximately 14% seen once. Material for sequencing was blood. All receptors come from a woman under 40 with Graves' ophthalmopathy. Both conserved end residues are part of each CDR3. Each record gives: CDR3 length, J gene, D gene, clone size, V gene, CDR3 DNA, CDR3 protein. D genes are given only for firm matches. Expanded clones get a size class; other rows say once, few or many, or leave the size out.

18,TRBJ2-3,TRBD2,many,TRBV12-3/TRBV12-4,TGTGCCAGCAGCGCCCCGGGAGGGCCCCTGGATTATACAGATACGCAGTATTTT,CASSAPGGPLDYTDTQYF
15,TRBJ1-2,NA,few,TRBV7-9,TGTGCCAGCAGCGGGGCCATAGAAGCAATCTATGGCTACACCTTC,CASSGAIEAIYGYTF
15,TRBJ2-5,TRBD1,once,TRBV11-3,TGTGCCAGCAGCGCCGACAGGGGGCGAGGGGAGACCCAGTACTTC,CASSADRGRGETQYF
14,TRBJ1-3,NA,NA,TRBV12-3/TRBV12-4,TGTGCCAGCAGTTTGGCAGAAACTGGAAACACCATATATTTT,CASSLAETGNTIYF
14,TRBJ2-7,NA,NA,TRBV7-2,TGTGCCAGCAGCTTACAGGGGGGTCCCTACGAGCAGTACTTC,CASSLQGGPYEQYF
17,TRBJ2-3,TRBD1,few,TRBV27,TGTGCCAGCAGCTCTTTGCCCGCAGGGGGCGGGCCAGATACGCAGTATTTT,CASSSLPAGGGPDTQYF
15,TRBJ2-3,NA,many,TRBV7-8,TGTGCCAGCAGCTTAGGGGGGGGGCGAAAAGATACGCAGTATTTT,CASSLGGGRKDTQYF
13,TRBJ2-3,NA,NA,TRBV10-1,TGCGCCAGTCGACCCACAGGGACAGATACGCAGTATTTT,CASRPTGTDTQYF
15,TRBJ1-2,NA,few,TRBV4-1,TGCGCCAGCAGCCGAGTGATCGGTCGCCGGGATGGCTACACCTTC,CASSRVIGRRDGYTF
17,TRBJ2-2,NA,many,TRBV20-1,TGCAGTGCTAAACACCAAAGATCAGGGGGGCAGGGCGGGGAGCTGTTTTTT,CSAKHQRSGGQGGELFF
11,TRBJ2-7,NA,few,TRBV28,TGTGCCAGCGGGATATCCTACGAGCAGTACTTC,CASGISYEQYF
13,TRBJ1-3,NA,NA,TRBV15,TGTGCCACCAGCGTACTATACGGAAACACCATATATTTT,CATSVLYGNTIYF
11,TRBJ2-3,NA,many,TRBV20-1,TGCAGTGCAAGACTGGGAGATACGCAGTATTTT,CSARLGDTQYF
11,TRBJ2-1,NA,many,TRBV11-2,TGTGCCAGCAGCTTAGTAGGGTTTAAGTTCTTC,CASSLVGFKFF
20,TRBJ2-6,TRBD1,NA,TRBV12-3/TRBV12-4,TGTGCCAGCAGCCACTCACACAGGGGCATCTCCTTCTCTGGGGCCAACGTCCTGACTTTC,CASSHSHRGISFSGANVLTF
17,TRBJ2-1,TRBD2,NA,TRBV18,TGTGCCAGCTCACCCCTAGCGGGTGTAAGCTCCTACAATGAGCAGTTCTTC,CASSPLAGVSSYNEQFF
19,TRBJ2-1,TRBD1,few,TRBV27,TGTGCCAGCAGTTTTTTTTTCTTTGTCCCGGGACAGGGGCTTGATGAGCAGTTCTTC,CASSFFFFVPGQGLDEQFF
16,TRBJ1-5,NA,many,TRBV20-1,TGCAGTGCTAGAGTCCCCAGTCGGGGGGGCGGTCAGCCCCAGCATTTT,CSARVPSRGGGQPQHF
16,TRBJ2-7,TRBD2,few,TRBV7-3,TGTGCCAGCAGCCCCAGTGGGGGGGGTGGCATCTACGAGCAGTACTTC,CASSPSGGGGIYEQYF
14,TRBJ1-5,TRBD1,many,TRBV6-1,TGTGCCAGCAGTGAGTCGACAGGGCTACAGCCCCAGCATTTT,CASSESTGLQPQHF
14,TRBJ2-3,NA,many,TRBV2,TGTGCCAGCATCGGAGATTATAGCGCAGATACGCAGTATTTT,CASIGDYSADTQYF
11,TRBJ2-7,NA,many,TRBV20-1,TGCAGTGCTAATAAGGGCTACGAGCAGTACTTC,CSANKGYEQYF
14,TRBJ1-6,NA,many,TRBV7-8,TGTGCCAGCAGCGCCGACAGGCCCGATTCACCCCTCCACTTT,CASSADRPDSPLHF
13,TRBJ1-2,NA,many,TRBV3-1,TGTGCCAGCAGCCACGGGGCGGGCTATGGCTACACCTTC,CASSHGAGYGYTF
11,TRBJ1-2,NA,many,TRBV28,TGTGCCAGCAGCCCAAGCTATGGCTACACCTTC,CASSPSYGYTF
15,TRBJ2-2,NA,many,TRBV7-9,TGTGCCAGCAGAGCAGGGAGCACCAACGCCGGGGAGCTGTTTTTT,CASRAGSTNAGELFF
11,TRBJ2-1,NA,many,TRBV20-1,TGCAGTGCCGCCAGGGTAGGTGAGCAGTTCTTC,CSAARVGEQFF
15,TRBJ1-4,TRBD1,many,TRBV7-9,TGTGCCAGCAGCTTCTCGGGACAGCTTAATGAAAAACTGTTTTTT,CASSFSGQLNEKLFF
14,TRBJ1-2,TRBD1,many,TRBV2,TGTGCCAGCAGTAGGACAGGGGGAGACTATGGCTACACCTTC,CASSRTGGDYGYTF
12,TRBJ2-1,TRBD2,many,TRBV2,TGTGCCAACCTAGCGGGGAACAATGAGCAGTTCTTC,CANLAGNNEQFF
15,TRBJ1-6,NA,NA,TRBV28,TGTGCCAGCAGGCCCCGGGGACGGATGAATTCACCCCTCCACTTT,CASRPRGRMNSPLHF
15,TRBJ2-2,NA,NA,TRBV7-3,TGTGTCAGCAGCCTCTACGTGGGGACGGACGGGGAGCTGTTTTTT,CVSSLYVGTDGELFF
14,TRBJ2-7,NA,NA,TRBV6-5,TGTGCCAGCAGTTCCCAGAGGGCCACCTACGAGCAGTACTTC,CASSSQRATYEQYF
13,TRBJ2-5,NA,many,TRBV11-3,TGTGCCAGCAGCAAAGGGGGTCAAGAGACCCAGTACTTC,CASSKGGQETQYF
14,TRBJ1-4,TRBD1,few,TRBV2,TGTGCCAGCAGCCAGGGGGTCGGGGGTGAAAAACTGTTTTTT,CASSQGVGGEKLFF
12,TRBJ2-7,TRBD1,many,TRBV30,TGTGCCTGGAAATCAGGGGGACACGAGCAGTACTTC,CAWKSGGHEQYF
15,TRBJ1-2,NA,NA,TRBV4-1,TGCGCCAGCAGCCAAGCCGACCGGGCAAACTATGGCTACACCTTC,CASSQADRANYGYTF
15,TRBJ2-5,TRBD2,many,TRBV4-2,TGTGCCAGCAGCCAAGGACTAGCGGGGGAAGAGACCCAGTACTTC,CASSQGLAGEETQYF
11,TRBJ2-7,NA,many,TRBV7-9,TGTGCCAGCAGCCCCGGGGCAGAGAAGTACTTC,CASSPGAEKYF
18,TRBJ2-1,TRBD2,NA,TRBV3-1,TGTGCCAGCAGCCAGGCGGGGGGGCCGAGGAGCTCCTACAATGAGCAGTTCTTC,CASSQAGGPRSSYNEQFF
14,TRBJ1-1,NA,many,TRBV27,TGTGCCAGCAGTTTATTCGGCCCGAACACTGAAGCTTTCTTT,CASSLFGPNTEAFF
16,TRBJ2-3,TRBD2,many,TRBV27,TGTGCCAGCAGTTTGGCGGGACTAAGGAACACAGATACGCAGTATTTT,CASSLAGLRNTDTQYF
15,TRBJ2-7,TRBD1,many,TRBV6-1,TGTGCCAGCAGTGAAAGCTGGACAGGGCCCTACGAGCAGTACTTC,CASSESWTGPYEQYF
15,TRBJ2-1,NA,few,TRBV11-1,TGTGCCAGCAGCCCTCGAAGCGCCCTTGACAATGAGCAGTTCTTC,CASSPRSALDNEQFF
13,TRBJ2-3,NA,many,TRBV24-1,TGTGCCACCAGTGATACTCACACAGATACGCAGTATTTT,CATSDTHTDTQYF
18,TRBJ2-6,NA,NA,TRBV7-9,TGTGCCAGCCCATTGGGACGCAGTTCTTACTCTGGGGCCAACGTCCTGACTTTC,CASPLGRSSYSGANVLTF
16,TRBJ1-1,NA,many,TRBV6-1,TGTGCCAGCTCTCGAGGTAATTTACCATTGAACACTGAAGCTTTCTTT,CASSRGNLPLNTEAFF
13,TRBJ1-5,NA,NA,TRBV5-5,TGTGCCAGCAGCGCACGGGGAAATCAGCCCCAGCATTTT,CASSARGNQPQHF
15,TRBJ2-3,NA,many,TRBV27,TGTGCCAGCCGGGTGGACAGCTCTAGCACAGATACGCAGTATTTT,CASRVDSSSTDTQYF
16,TRBJ2-7,TRBD2,NA,TRBV6-1,TGTGCCAGCAGACGCCGACTAGCGGGGGACTCCTACGAGCAGTACTTC,CASRRRLAGDSYEQYF
13,TRBJ2-3,TRBD1,many,TRBV10-1,TGCGCCAGCAAGGACAGGAGCACAGATACGCAGTATTTT,CASKDRSTDTQYF
16,TRBJ2-7,NA,many,TRBV25-1,TGTGCCAGCAGTGATCGTATTGGACAAGGACTTTACGAGCAGTACTTC,CASSDRIGQGLYEQYF
16,TRBJ1-2,TRBD1,many,TRBV11-2,TGTGCCAGCAGCTTAGAGAACAGGGGGCGAAACTATGGCTACACCTTC,CASSLENRGRNYGYTF
11,TRBJ1-1,NA,many,TRBV2,TGTGCCAGCATGGGGAGGGGTGAAGCTTTCTTT,CASMGRGEAFF
17,TRBJ2-7,NA,NA,TRBV19,TGTGCCAGTAGTCCCCCCGTCGGCCACCAAGATTCCTACGAGCAGTACTTC,CASSPPVGHQDSYEQYF
19,TRBJ1-6,NA,few,TRBV27,TGTGCCAGCAGTTTACGCCCCGGGGGGGGGGGCTCCTATAATTCACCCCTCCACTTT,CASSLRPGGGGSYNSPLHF
15,TRBJ1-1,NA,many,TRBV27,TGTGCCAGCAGTTCTCTTGGGCTGGGGAACACTGAAGCTTTCTTT,CASSSLGLGNTEAFF
12,TRBJ2-1,NA,NA,TRBV6-1,TGTGCCACCCAGAATCCCTCGAACTTTCTGTTCTTC,CATQNPSNFLFF
10,TRBJ2-5,NA,NA,TRBV27,TGTGCCAGGAAACAAGAGACCCAGTACTTC,CARKQETQYF